These 11 T cell receptor beta chains came from one sample sequenced in a study of quantifying T cell responses using KT2 cells. Overall study: cDNA was made from DNase-treated RNA using alpha and beta constant primers.

A single-stranded UMI oligo with SP2 sequence was ligated to cDNA 3' ends. First-round PCR used three to four cycles and beta primers RC1.1 and RC1.2 covering TRBC1 and TRBC2. Via MiXCR, TCRdb re-called the UMI-ligation and nested PCR reads, giving one row per CDR3 protein. The table has 40,000 to 55,000 distinct CDR3 sequences, around 10% seen once. Sample: PBMCs spiked with cells of the T cell clone KT2. The receptors here all came from a human donor.

This clonotype was seen a handful of times. The V call is TRBV6-4, the J call TRBJ2-1; TRBD1 is a possible D gene (5 bases). Germline V CDR1 and CDR2: MRHNA, SNTAGT. This CDR3 has 17 amino acids. V lost 8 bases and J lost 1, with 21 bases in between. CDR3 DNA: TGTGCCAGCGAAATTTTGGCAGGGTTCCCATCCTACAATGAGCAGTTCTTC. Translating it yields CASEILAGFPSYNEQFF.

V gene TRBV25-1 combines with J gene TRBJ2-3; D might be TRBD2 (6 bases). This CDR3 has 14 residues. V lost 8 bases and J lost 2, with 14 bases in between. Germline-derived CDR1 and CDR2 are MGHDK and SYGVNS. CDR3 in amino acids: CASGLGGYTDTQYF. The CDR3 DNA follows: TGTGCCAGCGGCCTGGGGGGATACACAGATACGCAGTATTTT.

The table lists this clonotype with a few counts. This chain links TRBV5-1 with TRBJ1-2; 8 bases are a match to TRBD1. Germline CDR1 and CDR2: SGHRS and YFSETQ. The CDR3 is 16 amino acids. J was trimmed by 2 bases and V by 1 base; bases with no gene match: 7. The CDR3 DNA reads TGCGCCAGCAGCTTGCAACCCCAGGGGGCAAACTATGGCTACACCTTC. Translating gives CASSLQPQGANYGYTF.

Many counts were recorded for this clonotype. The chain joins TRBV5-4 to TRBJ2-3, with D perhaps TRBD2 (6 bases). Between the trimmed V and J ends, which lost 5 bases and 0 bases, there was a span of 13 bases. Looked up from germline, CDR1 is SGHNT and CDR2 is YYREEE (reference sequence). The CDR3 sequence is 15 residues long. CDR3 DNA: TGTGCCAGCAGTTTACCTAGCGAAAGCACAGATACGCAGTATTTT. This codes for CASSLPSESTDTQYF.

Only a few counts were recorded for this clonotype. The chain is built from TRBV7-2 and TRBJ2-3; D ambiguous. Germline-derived CDR1 and CDR2 are SGHTA and FQGNSA. The CDR3 has 13 residues. V dropped 1 base and J dropped 7 bases, with 9 bases sitting between them. CDR3: CASSLGLANTQYF. CDR3 DNA sequence: TGTGCCAGCAGCTTAGGGCTTGCGAATACGCAGTATTTT. The full variable domain, in which reference TRBV7-2 and TRBJ2-3 provide the parts outside the CDR3, is GAGVSQSPSNKVTEKGKDVELRCDPISGHTALYWYRQSLGQGLEFLIYFQGNSAPDKSGLPSDRFSAERTGGSVSTLTIQRTQQEDSAVYLCASSLGLANTQYFGPGTRLTVL.

This chain links TRBV2 with TRBJ1-2; weak D call: TRBD1 (5 bases). The germline V gene has CDR1 SNHLY and CDR2 FYNNEI. CDR3 length: 12 amino acids. Trimming left V 9 bases short and J 0 bases short, with 8 bases between. The DNA for the CDR3 is TGTGCCAGACAGGAGACTAACTATGGCTACACCTTC. It yields the protein CARQETNYGYTF.

The chain joins TRBV2 to TRBJ2-2; D may be TRBD1 or TRBD2 (6 bases each). The CDR3 sequence is 15 residues long. Trimming shortened V by 2 bases and J by 7 bases, and 14 bases separated the two germline ends. Per germline, CDR1 SNHLY and CDR2 FYNNEI. CDR3 protein: CASSEYGGPYGELFF. The CDR3 DNA is TGTGCCAGCAGTGAATATGGGGGGCCCTACGGGGAGCTGTTTTTT.

This clonotype has ten or more counts. V and J are TRBV28 and TRBJ1-2, with a weak D call TRBD1 (6 bases). Per the germline V gene, CDR1 is MDHEN and CDR2 is SYDVKM. The CDR3 consists of 15 residues. Trimming took off 8 bases at V and 4 bases at J, with 20 bases between the two ends. The CDR3 DNA sequence: TGTGCCAGCCTTTCGAGGGGGAGCCCGAGCTATGGCTACACCTTC. As protein: CASLSRGSPSYGYTF.

The V and J genes are TRBV2 and TRBJ2-5; D may match TRBD1 or TRBD2 (5 bases each). The germline gives CDR1 SNHLY, CDR2 FYNNEI. V was shortened by 2 bases and J by 0 bases, with 19 bases between the two germline ends. The CDR3 has 18 amino acids. CDR3 nucleotide sequence: TGTGCCAGCAGTGAATGGGTGGTCGGGGCCTTGTACCAAGAGACCCAGTACTTC. Its translation is CASSEWVVGALYQETQYF.

This clonotype showed up just a few times. The chain recombines TRBV4-2 with TRBJ2-7; 7 positions agree with TRBD2. V dropped 4 bases and J dropped 2; count of bases not matched to a gene: 17. The length of the CDR3 is 18 residues. Germline assignment: CDR1 LGHNA and CDR2 YNFKEQ. The DNA for the CDR3 is TGTGCCAGCAGCCGCCCAAGTCCGGGGACCGGGACTACCTACGAGCAGTACTTC. Amino acids: CASSRPSPGTGTTYEQYF.

The sample holds many counts of this clonotype. The chain links TRBV29-1 to TRBJ2-3; 9 positions agree with TRBD1. The CDR3 is 14 residues long. Trimming at V came to 7 bases and at J to 3 bases, leaving 8 bases not matched to a gene. CDR1 and CDR2 from the germline V gene are SQVTM and ANQGSEA. The CDR3 DNA follows: TGCAGCGCCCAAGAACAGGGGGCAACAGATACGCAGTATTTT. This codes for CSAQEQGATDTQYF.